This TCR beta chain was documented in a study of blood T cell repertoires in COVID-19. In the study overall: Spain, Italy and the United States supplied samples that represented acute and convalescent COVID-19.

Germline CDR1 is SGHAT and CDR2 is FQNNGV. This CDR3 spans 14 amino acids. V lost 4 bases and J 4 bases, leaving 11 bases between the germline ends. Per the authors' pipeline: Counts of nucleated cells, estimated from reference gene primer amplification, were obtained. Assay: immunoSEQ multiplex PCR; the TCRdb copy retains only in-frame clones and omits some. D and trimming come from the DNA, and the V and J calls and clone size come from that table. Counted here are about 340,000 clones, about 89% occurring once; the ten biggest clones make up about 6%. Sequenced: peripheral blood. The TCR comes from a woman between 45 and 65 years old with COVID-19, enrolled during active disease. The chain uses TRBV11-2 and TRBJ2-1, with D possibly being TRBD2 (5 bases). CDR3 loop: CASSSRLNYNEQFF. In DNA form, the CDR3 reads TGTGCCAGCAGCTCTCGACTAAATTACAATGAGCAGTTCTTC.